The entry below describes one T cell receptor (beta chain). Antigen: not known. Ophthalmopathy in the patients scored at least 3 on Clinical Activity Score and at least 4 on NOSPECS grade, lasting under 3 months. A patient was excluded if there was uncontrolled infection, other autoimmune disease, pregnancy or lactation. Diagnoses were made from clinical symptoms, serum measures (thyroxine and TRAb), thyroid ultrasound and orbital computed tomography. Germline V gene sequence: CDR1 SQVTM, CDR2 ANQGSEA. There are 11 residues in the CDR3. With 4 bases removed from V and 8 bases from J, the gap between germline ends came to 11 bases. TCR beta CDR3 sequences were amplified from RNA transcripts. With the HTBI primer set, the TCR CDR3 went through a first round of RT-PCR. TCRdb reprocessed the multiplex PCR reads via MiXCR and lists one record per CDR3 protein. The data show about 640,000 distinct CDR3 sequences, about a fifth seen once.

The data derive from a study of T cells in Graves' hyperthyroidism and ophthalmopathy. The study, taken as a whole, reports: In simple terms, a model built on 13 V-J features told ophthalmopathy apart from stable hyperthyroidism.

The receptor's source is a young man with Graves' ophthalmopathy. The source material was blood. The chain combines TRBV29-1 with TRBJ1-2, with D hard to call. The CDR3 DNA reads as TGCAGCGTTGCCGTGGCAGGCGGCTACACCTTC. It is translated as CSVAVAGGYTF.